The rows below give T cell receptor beta chains drawn from one sample of a study of spatial heterogeneity in lung cancer. TCRdb passed the 5' RACE reads through MiXCR, listing each CDR3 protein once. Among tens of thousands of distinct CDR3 sequences listed, about 12% were seen once. Sequenced here: PBMCs, sampled at surgery. These receptors were taken from a male donor with early-stage non-small cell lung cancer. Both conserved end residues are part of each CDR3. The D gene is left open where the match is weak. Clone size is not always given. Where it is, it says once, few, many or a class for expanded clones.

size	J	V	D	length	CDR3	DNA
NA	TRBJ2-2	TRBV7-2	NA	16	CASSPQGGWNTGELFF	TGTGCCAGCAGCCCGCAGGGGGGCTGGAACACCGGGGAGCTGTTTTTT
NA	TRBJ2-2	TRBV6-6	NA	16	CASSYSDRTNTGALFF	TGTGCCAGCAGTTACTCTGACAGAACGAACACCGGGGCGCTGTTTTTT
few	TRBJ2-2	TRBV9	TRBD2	16	CASSSRLAGNTGELFF	TGTGCCAGCAGCTCCCGACTAGCGGGGAACACCGGGGAGCTGTTTTTT
many	TRBJ2-3	TRBV28	NA	15	CASSKTGLRADTQYF	TGTGCCAGCAGCAAAACAGGCCTCAGGGCAGATACGCAGTATTTT
many	TRBJ1-1	TRBV20-1	NA	15	CSAPDRFGWNTEAFF	TGCAGTGCCCCCGACAGGTTTGGATGGAACACTGAAGCTTTCTTT
NA	TRBJ2-3	TRBV12-3/TRBV12-4	TRBD2	15	CASSRTSRGTDTQYF	TGTGCCAGCAGCCGGACTAGTAGGGGCACAGATACGCAGTATTTT
many	TRBJ2-5	TRBV5-5	TRBD1	15	CASSPPTGGEETQYF	TGTGCCAGCAGCCCCCCGACAGGGGGCGAAGAGACCCAGTACTTC
many	TRBJ2-3	TRBV20-1	NA	13	CSARETDTDTQYF	TGCAGTGCTAGAGAAACTGACACAGATACGCAGTATTTT
few	TRBJ2-1	TRBV12-3/TRBV12-4	NA	13	CASSPNRDNEQFF	TGTGCCAGCAGTCCCAACAGGGACAATGAGCAGTTCTTC
many	TRBJ2-7	TRBV24-1	NA	16	CATSDSSRMRPYEQYF	TGTGCCACCAGTGATTCCTCCAGGATGCGTCCCTACGAGCAGTACTTC
many	TRBJ1-3	TRBV7-6	TRBD1	15	CASSYGQGLGNTIYF	TGTGCCAGCAGCTATGGACAGGGTCTAGGAAACACCATATATTTT
few	TRBJ2-7	TRBV7-8	TRBD1	15	CASSSRGTGYDEQYF	TGTGCCAGCAGCTCGAGGGGGACAGGGTACGACGAGCAGTACTTC
few	TRBJ1-1	TRBV6-6	TRBD1	16	CASSYSGQGARTEAFF	TGTGCCAGCAGTTACTCGGGTCAGGGGGCGCGCACTGAAGCTTTCTTT
few	TRBJ2-3	TRBV24-1	TRBD2	16	CATSDPSAGETDTQYF	TGTGCCACCAGTGATCCCTCCGCGGGGGAGACAGATACGCAGTATTTT